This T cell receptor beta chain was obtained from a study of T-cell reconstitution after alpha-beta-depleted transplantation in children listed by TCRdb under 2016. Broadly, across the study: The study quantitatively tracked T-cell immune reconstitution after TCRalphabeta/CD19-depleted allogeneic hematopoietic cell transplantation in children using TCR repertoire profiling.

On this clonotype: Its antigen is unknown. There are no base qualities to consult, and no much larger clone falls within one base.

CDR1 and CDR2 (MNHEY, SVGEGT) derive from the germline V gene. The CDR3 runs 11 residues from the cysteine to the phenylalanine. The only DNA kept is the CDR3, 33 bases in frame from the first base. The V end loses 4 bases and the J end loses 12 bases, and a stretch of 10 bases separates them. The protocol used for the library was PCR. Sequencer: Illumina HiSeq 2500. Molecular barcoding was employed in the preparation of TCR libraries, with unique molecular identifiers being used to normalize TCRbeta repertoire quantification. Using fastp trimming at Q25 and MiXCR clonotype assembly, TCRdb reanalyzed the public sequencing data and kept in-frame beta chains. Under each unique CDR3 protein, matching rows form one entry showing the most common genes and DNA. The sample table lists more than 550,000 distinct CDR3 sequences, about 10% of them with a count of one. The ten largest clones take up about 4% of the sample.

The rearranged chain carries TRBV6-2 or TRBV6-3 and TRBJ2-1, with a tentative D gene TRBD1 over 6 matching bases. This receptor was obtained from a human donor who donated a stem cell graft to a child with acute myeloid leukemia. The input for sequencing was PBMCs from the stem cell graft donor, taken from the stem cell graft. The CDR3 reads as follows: CASSWGQGQFF. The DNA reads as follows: TGTGCCAGCAGTTGGGGGCAGGGGCAGTTCTTC.